The following is a T cell receptor beta chain sequence with its context. TCRdb's table, derived via immunoSEQ multiplex PCR, lists solely in-frame clones and lacks some. The repertoire holds about 160,000 clones, with roughly 89% as singletons. This record comes from a study of control samples from healthy donors and cancer patients. Germline assignment: CDR1 SGHVS and CDR2 FQNEAQ. The CDR3 spans 17 residues. Trimming took 4 bases from V and 0 from J, leaving 16 bases between them. J is TRBJ1-3 and V is TRBV7-8; tentatively, D is TRBD1 (6 bases). The specimen sequenced was blood. The clonotype was recovered from a man aged 25 to 45 in good health. The CDR3 DNA reads TGTGCCAGCAGCTCAAGCCGCACAGGGACCTCTGGAAACACCATATATTTT. As protein: CASSSSRTGTSGNTIYF.